Below are 21 T cell receptor beta chains sequenced from a single sample in a study of CD8 T cells in ankylosing spondylitis. TCRdb itself ran the 5' RACE reads through MiXCR, one entry per CDR3 protein. The data hold about 190,000 distinct CDR3 sequences, with 10% to 15% observed a single time. Sequencing was done on a sample of blood, either unsorted or a sorted T cell fraction (not recorded which). The receptors were gathered from a female donor with ankylosing spondylitis or in good health (not recorded which).

The CDR3 coding sequence is TGTGCCATCAGTGAGTCGGTCATCTACGAGCAGTACTTC. It codes for CAISESVIYEQYF. This chain uses TRBV10-3 with TRBJ2-7; no firm D call. CDR3 length equals 13 residues. Germline CDR1 ENHRY, CDR2 SYGVKD. V dropped 0 bases and J dropped 3 bases, with 6 bases sitting between them.

At least ten counts were recorded for this clonotype. The genes are TRBV11-2 and TRBJ2-1, with D perhaps given as TRBD1 or TRBD2 (5 bases each). In germline, CDR1 is SGHAT, CDR2 FQNNGV. This CDR3 has 16 residues. Trimming took off 3 bases at V and 5 bases at J, with 17 bases between the two ends. The CDR3 is CASSFEGFAFDNEQFF. The CDR3 region has the DNA TGTGCCAGCAGCTTTGAGGGGTTCGCCTTTGACAATGAGCAGTTCTTC.

This clonotype was picked up a small number of times. The gene calls are TRBV7-2 and TRBJ2-2; the D gene is possibly TRBD2 (5 bases). Per germline, CDR1 SGHTA and CDR2 FQGNSA. V was clipped by 1 base and J by 1 base, with 7 bases between them. The CDR3 is 15 amino acids. The CDR3 DNA reads TGTGCCAGCAGCTTAGGCAGCGGGAACACCGGGGAGCTGTTTTTT. Translated: CASSLGSGNTGELFF.

The chain joins TRBV4-2 to TRBJ2-1; 11 bases map to TRBD2. CDR1 is LGHNA, CDR2 YNFKEQ, per germline. The CDR3 covers 15 residues. V shed 1 base and J 8 bases; nucleotides not matched to a gene: 4. CDR3 sequence: CASSQVPLAGDEQFF. DNA of the CDR3: TGTGCCAGCAGCCAAGTTCCACTAGCGGGAGATGAGCAGTTCTTC.

For this clonotype: It may be a read error: a sequence one base away is much more abundant. This rearrangement joins TRBV6-5 to TRBJ1-3; possible D gene TRBD1, 5 bases. CDR1 MNHEY and CDR2 SVGAGI come from the germline V gene. The CDR3 length is 16 residues. The CDR3 coding sequence is TGTGCCGGCAGTTACTCGAGGAGGGGCGGTGGAAACACCATATATTTT. Its protein is CAGSYSRRGGGNTIYF.

This clonotype was recorded at least ten times. This chain uses TRBV24-1 with TRBJ1-2; perhaps TRBD1 as D (5 bases). V was shortened by 9 bases and J by 2 bases, with 12 bases between the two germline ends. In germline, CDR1 is KGHDR, CDR2 SFDVKD. This CDR3 comprises 13 residues. As DNA, the CDR3 is TGTGCCACCGGGAGGACACTCAACTATGGCTACACCTTC. This sequence encodes CATGRTLNYGYTF.

Points on this clonotype: A much larger clone lies one base from this, so it may be a read error. The chain is built from TRBV11-3 and TRBJ2-3; no definite D call. Looked up from germline, CDR1 is SGHNT and CDR2 is YENEEA. This CDR3 spans 13 amino acids. The CDR3 DNA sequence: TGTGCCAACAGCCCGGGTAGCACAGATACGCAGTATTTT. This codes for CANSPGSTDTQYF.

In the case of this clonotype: This sequence may be a read error, since a much larger clone differs from it by one base. The V and J genes are TRBV10-3 and TRBJ2-3; 7 bases line up with TRBD1. CDR3 size: 12 residues. CDR1 is ENHRY, CDR2 SYGVKD, per germline. The CDR3 loop reads CAIRTGMDTEYF. For the CDR3, the DNA is TGTGCCATCAGGACAGGGATGGATACGGAGTATTTT.

This clonotype was picked up many times. V gene TRBV28 combines with J gene TRBJ2-1; 7 nucleotides agree with TRBD1. Trimming took 5 bases from V and 1 from J; bases not matched to a gene: 8. Germline V gene sequence: CDR1 MDHEN, CDR2 SYDVKM. CDR3 length: 16 residues. The CDR3 protein is CASSHGTVLSYNEQFF. The CDR3 coding sequence is TGTGCCAGCAGTCACGGGACAGTCCTTTCCTACAATGAGCAGTTCTTC.

This clonotype was counted at least ten times. The chain is built from TRBV12-3 or TRBV12-4 and TRBJ2-7, with a possible D match to TRBD2 (5 bases). V lost 2 bases and J 2 bases, leaving 16 bases between the germline ends. The CDR3 contains 16 residues. The CDR3 protein is CASSLKIGSGAYEQYF. DNA of the CDR3: TGTGCCAGCAGTTTAAAGATTGGAAGCGGTGCCTACGAGCAGTACTTC.

At least ten counts were recorded for this clonotype. The chain carries TRBV20-1 and TRBJ2-5; no definite D call. The CDR3 contains 15 residues. CDR1 and CDR2 from the germline V gene are DFQATT and SNEGSKA (reference sequence). The V and J ends lost 0 bases and 0 bases respectively, with 11 bases between them. Here the CDR3 reads CSARDPPRYQETQYF. Written as DNA, the CDR3 is TGCAGTGCTAGAGATCCCCCCAGGTACCAAGAGACCCAGTACTTC.

The chain links TRBV15 to TRBJ2-1, with D possibly being TRBD2 (5 bases). The V end lost 3 bases, the J end lost 9 bases, and 12 bases lay between the germline ends. This CDR3 comprises 13 residues. The germline V gene has CDR1 LNHNV and CDR2 YYDKDF (reference sequence). The CDR3 coding sequence is TGTGCCACCAGCAGCGGGGATCCAGGTGAGCAGTTCTTC. It specifies CATSSGDPGEQFF. The whole variable domain, remainder taken from reference TRBV15 and TRBJ2-1, is DAMVIQNPRYQVTQFGKPVTLSCSQTLNHNVMYWYQQKSSQAPKLLFHYYDKDFNNEADTPDNFQSRRPNTSFCFLDIRSPGLGDTAMYLCATSSGDPGEQFFGPGTRLTVL.

This clonotype has only a few counts. V gene TRBV3-1 combines with J gene TRBJ1-1, with D perhaps TRBD1 (5 bases). Per germline, CDR1 LGHDT and CDR2 YNNKEL (reference sequence). The CDR3 runs 14 residues. Trimming left V 4 bases short and J 5 bases short, with 14 bases between. The CDR3 DNA reads as TGTGCCAGCAGCCCCGCGGGCCGGGGGACTGAAGCTTTCTTT. Translation gives CASSPAGRGTEAFF.

Worth noting for this clonotype: Possible read error: a much larger clone is one base away. This likely comes from a read error, as the CDR3 has no conserved phenylalanine or tryptophan at its end. The chain is built from TRBV20-1 and TRBJ1-5; 8 bases are a match to TRBD1. The J segment lost 6 bases and the V segment lost 7 bases, leaving 8 bases of the junction unmatched. CDR3 length: 13 amino acids. Germline values: CDR1 DFQATT, CDR2 SNEGSKA (reference sequence). For the CDR3, the DNA is TGCAGTGTAACAGGGGGTTACGGTCAGCCCCAGCATCTT. Amino acid sequence: CSVTGGYGQPQHL.

The V gene is TRBV29-1, the J gene TRBJ2-3, with TRBD2 identical over 7 bases. Germline assignment: CDR1 SQVTM and CDR2 ANQGSEA. V trimming: 8 bases; J trimming: 2 bases; junction bases outside the gene matches: 7. This CDR3 region has 13 residues. The CDR3 here is CSSERGNTDTQYF. DNA for the CDR3: TGCAGCTCTGAGCGGGGCAACACAGATACGCAGTATTTT.

This chain connects TRBV7-2 to TRBJ2-1, with D hard to call. Trimming took off 5 bases at V and 3 bases at J, with 11 bases between the two ends. The germline V gene has CDR1 SGHTA and CDR2 FQGNSA. This CDR3 is built from 14 residues. The DNA of the CDR3 is TGTGCCAGCAGCCCTCCACCGGACTACAATGAGCAGTTCTTC. Protein sequence: CASSPPPDYNEQFF. Drawing the rest from reference TRBV7-2 and TRBJ2-1, the complete variable domain is GAGVSQSPSNKVTEKGKDVELRCDPISGHTALYWYRQSLGQGLEFLIYFQGNSAPDKSGLPSDRFSAERTGGSVSTLTIQRTQQEDSAVYLCASSPPPDYNEQFFGPGTRLTVL.

Ten or more counts support this clonotype. The V call is TRBV5-1, the J call TRBJ2-2, with TRBD1 matching over 9 bases. In germline, CDR1 is SGHRS, CDR2 YFSETQ. Trimming cost V 0 bases and J 7 bases; bases outside gene matches: 4. CDR3 length equals 15 residues. DNA for the CDR3: TGCGCCAGCAGCTTGGGGGACAGGGCAGTCGGGGAGCTGTTTTTT. Its protein product is CASSLGDRAVGELFF.

In this sample, this clonotype turned up a few times. The J gene is TRBJ1-2, the V gene TRBV12-3 or TRBV12-4; D may be TRBD1 (5 bases). This CDR3 is built from 15 residues. Trimming removed 7 bases from V and 1 base from J, with 16 bases in between. The CDR3 DNA reads as TGTGCCAGCACCCCGATCACGGGGGGTAACTATGGCTACACCTTC. The encoded protein is CASTPITGGNYGYTF.

This sequence joins TRBV7-2 and TRBJ2-2; D gene ambiguous. V gave up 5 bases and J gave up 7 bases, with 11 bases separating them. The CDR3 sequence is 13 residues long. The germline V gene encodes CDR1 SGHTA and CDR2 FQGNSA. The CDR3 nucleotides are TGTGCCAGCAGCGTCGACTCGATCGGGGAGCTGTTTTTT. Translation: CASSVDSIGELFF.

The sample holds a few counts of this clonotype. The genes are TRBV29-1 and TRBJ2-1; TRBD1 matches 11 bases. In germline, CDR1 is SQVTM, CDR2 ANQGSEA. V shed 6 bases and J 6 bases; nucleotides not matched to a gene: 7. The CDR3 has 14 residues. This CDR3 is CSVRTGGGFNEQFF. Written as DNA, the CDR3 is TGCAGCGTACGGACAGGGGGCGGTTTCAATGAGCAGTTCTTC.

The J gene is TRBJ1-1, the V gene TRBV4-3; 7 nucleotides align to TRBD1. The CDR3 contains 16 residues. V shed 1 base, J shed 3 bases, and the junction held 8 bases outside the gene matches. Looked up from germline, CDR1 is LGHNA and CDR2 is YSLEER. As DNA, the CDR3 is TGCGCCAGCAGCCAAGGGGCGGGACAGTGGGACACTGAAGCTTTCTTT. Translation gives CASSQGAGQWDTEAFF.